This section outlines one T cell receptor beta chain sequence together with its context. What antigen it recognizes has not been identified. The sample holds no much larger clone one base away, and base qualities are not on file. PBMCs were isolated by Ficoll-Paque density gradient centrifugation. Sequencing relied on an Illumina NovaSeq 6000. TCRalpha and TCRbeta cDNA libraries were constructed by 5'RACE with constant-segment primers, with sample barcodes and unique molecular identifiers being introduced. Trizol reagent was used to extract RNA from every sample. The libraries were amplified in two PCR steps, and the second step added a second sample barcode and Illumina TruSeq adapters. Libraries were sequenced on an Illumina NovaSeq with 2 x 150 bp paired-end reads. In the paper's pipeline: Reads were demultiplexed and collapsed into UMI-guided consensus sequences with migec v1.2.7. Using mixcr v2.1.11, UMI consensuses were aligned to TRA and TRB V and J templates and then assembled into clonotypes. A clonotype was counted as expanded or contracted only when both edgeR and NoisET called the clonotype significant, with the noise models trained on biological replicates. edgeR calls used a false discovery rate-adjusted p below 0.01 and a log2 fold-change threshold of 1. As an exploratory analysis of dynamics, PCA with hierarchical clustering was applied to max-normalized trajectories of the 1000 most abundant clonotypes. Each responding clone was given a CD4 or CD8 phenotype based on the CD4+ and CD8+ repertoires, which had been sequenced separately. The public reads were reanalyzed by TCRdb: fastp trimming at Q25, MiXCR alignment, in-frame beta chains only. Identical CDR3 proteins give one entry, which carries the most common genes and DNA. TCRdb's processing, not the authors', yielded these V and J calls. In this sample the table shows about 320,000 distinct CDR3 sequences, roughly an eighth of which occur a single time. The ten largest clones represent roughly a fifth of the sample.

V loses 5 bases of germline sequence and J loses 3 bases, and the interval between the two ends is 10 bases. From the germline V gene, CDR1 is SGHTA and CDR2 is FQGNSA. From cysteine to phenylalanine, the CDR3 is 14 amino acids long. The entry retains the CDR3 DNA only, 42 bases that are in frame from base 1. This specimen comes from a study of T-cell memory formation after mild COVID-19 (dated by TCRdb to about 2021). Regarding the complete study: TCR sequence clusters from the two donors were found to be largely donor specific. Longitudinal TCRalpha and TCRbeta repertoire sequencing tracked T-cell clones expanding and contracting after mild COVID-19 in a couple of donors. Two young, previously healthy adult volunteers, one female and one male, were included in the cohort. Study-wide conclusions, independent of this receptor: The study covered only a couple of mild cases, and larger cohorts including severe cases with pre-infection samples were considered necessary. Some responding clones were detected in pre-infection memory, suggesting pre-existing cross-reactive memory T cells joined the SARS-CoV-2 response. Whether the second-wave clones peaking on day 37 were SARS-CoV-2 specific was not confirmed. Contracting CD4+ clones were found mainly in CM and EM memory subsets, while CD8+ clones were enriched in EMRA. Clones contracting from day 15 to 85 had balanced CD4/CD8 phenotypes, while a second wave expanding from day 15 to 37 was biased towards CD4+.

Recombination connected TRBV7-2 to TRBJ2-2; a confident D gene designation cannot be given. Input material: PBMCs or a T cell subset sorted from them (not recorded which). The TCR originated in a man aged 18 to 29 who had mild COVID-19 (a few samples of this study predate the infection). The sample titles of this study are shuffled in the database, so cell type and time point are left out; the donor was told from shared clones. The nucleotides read TGTGCCAGCAGCCGACAATATGACACCGGGGAGCTGTTTTTT. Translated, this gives CASSRQYDTGELFF.